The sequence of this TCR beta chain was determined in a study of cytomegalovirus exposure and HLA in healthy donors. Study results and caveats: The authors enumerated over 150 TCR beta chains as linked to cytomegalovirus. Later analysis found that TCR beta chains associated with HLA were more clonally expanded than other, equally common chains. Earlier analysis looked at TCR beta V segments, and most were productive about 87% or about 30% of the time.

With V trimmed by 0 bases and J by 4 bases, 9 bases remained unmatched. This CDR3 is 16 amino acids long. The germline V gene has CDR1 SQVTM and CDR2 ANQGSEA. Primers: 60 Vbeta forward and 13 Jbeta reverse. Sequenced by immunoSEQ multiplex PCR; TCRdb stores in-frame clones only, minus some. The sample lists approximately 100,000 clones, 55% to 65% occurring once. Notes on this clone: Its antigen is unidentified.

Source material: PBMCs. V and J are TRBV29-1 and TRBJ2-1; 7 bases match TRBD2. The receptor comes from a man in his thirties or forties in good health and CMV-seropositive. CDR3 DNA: TGCAGCGTTGAAGACTACGGGGGGTCTAATTACAATGAGCAGTTCTTC. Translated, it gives CSVEDYGGSNYNEQFF.